This T cell receptor beta chain was recorded in a study of vaccination and CD4 T cells after COVID-19. At the level of the study: Each of the control cultures got a CEFX pool, an HIV-1 Nef pool, or no peptide.

With the Oncomine TCR Beta short-read assay, DNA from cultured CD4+ T cells was sequenced. TCRdb analysed the PCR reads with MiXCR anew, one entry per CDR3 protein. This sample has 20,000 to 25,000 distinct CDR3 sequences; 60% to 80% occur once, and the top ten carry roughly 17%. This sample's treatment: approximately 10-day PBMC culture with coronavirus spike peptide pools or control peptides (ViraFEST assay). The study, taken as a whole, reports: Although the median of SARS-CoV-2-reactive clonotypes rose from roughly 21 to 40, the change was not significant.

On this clonotype: Its antigen is unidentified.

V trimming: 5 bases; J trimming: 5 bases; junction bases outside the gene matches: 8. Germline V lookup: CDR1 SEHNR, CDR2 FQNEAQ (reference sequence). CDR3 length equals 15 residues. Specimen: CD4+ T cells from blood, cultured in vitro, collected after SARS-CoV-2 vaccination. This receptor was obtained from a human donor who received a COVID-19 vaccine. This chain connects TRBV7-9 to TRBJ1-1; 10 nucleotides match TRBD1. The CDR3 here is CASSPLTGGRTEAFF. In nucleotides, the CDR3 is TGTGCCAGCAGCCCCTTGACAGGGGGCAGGACTGAAGCTTTCTTT.